One and the same sample provided the 19 T cell receptor beta chains below, sequenced in a study of blood T cells in healthy people across ages. Using a J-beta primer mix together with a sample-barcoded 5' primer, a second PCR was run for about 6 to 11 cycles. Using its own MiXCR run on the 5' RACE reads, TCRdb lists one record per CDR3 protein. Among about 970,000 distinct CDR3 sequences listed, 51% were seen once. The sequenced material came from blood. These receptors all stem from a woman aged 55-70 years in good health.

This chain joins TRBV4-1 and TRBJ1-5; 9 nucleotides align to TRBD1. V lost 4 bases to trimming and J lost 0 bases; unmatched junction nucleotides: 10. This CDR3 spans 18 amino acids. Germline V gene sequence: CDR1 MGHRA, CDR2 YSYEKL. Here the CDR3 reads CASSRTGGADLSNQPQHF. Here the CDR3 DNA reads TGCGCCAGCAGCCGAACAGGGGGCGCCGACCTTAGCAATCAGCCCCAGCATTTT.

The genes are TRBV27 and TRBJ2-3; D is possibly TRBD1 or TRBD2 (6 bases each). This CDR3 spans 16 amino acids. Per germline, CDR1 MNHEY and CDR2 SMNVEV (reference sequence). Trimming cost V 3 bases and J 1 base, with 14 bases left between them. The CDR3 DNA reads TGTGCCAGCAGTTTGTCGGGGGCGTTCGGCACAGATACGCAGTATTTT. It specifies CASSLSGAFGTDTQYF.

The chain employs TRBV13 and TRBJ2-3; possible D gene TRBD2, 6 bases. Per germline, CDR1 PRHDT and CDR2 FYEKMQ (reference sequence). The germline V and J ends were trimmed by 6 bases and 3 bases, with 16 bases remaining between them. CDR3 length: 15 residues. This CDR3 is CASSFAFGGTDTQYF. CDR3 nucleotides: TGTGCCAGCAGTTTCGCCTTTGGGGGGACAGATACGCAGTATTTT. The complete variable domain, with remaining parts taken from reference TRBV13 and TRBJ2-3, reads AAGVIQSPRHLIKEKRETATLKCYPIPRHDTVYWYQQGPGQDPQFLISFYEKMQSDKGSIPDRFSAQQFSDYHSELNMSSLELGDSALYFCASSFAFGGTDTQYFGPGTRLTVL.

This clonotype showed up just a few times. The chain is built from TRBV27 and TRBJ2-2; D might be TRBD2 (5 bases). Germline V gene lookup returns CDR1 MNHEY and CDR2 SMNVEV (reference sequence). The CDR3 covers 15 residues. Trimming pared 3 bases from V and 5 bases from J, leaving 13 bases between. In nucleotides, the CDR3 is TGTGCCAGCAGTTTGGGCGGTTCGGGGACCGGGGAGCTGTTTTTT. Protein sequence: CASSLGGSGTGELFF.

J is TRBJ2-7 and V is TRBV5-1; 7 bases line up with TRBD1. The last part of the DNA fits TRBJ2-5 better; the J call may be wrong. Germline CDR1 SGHRS, CDR2 YFSETQ. CDR3 length equals 14 residues. As DNA, the CDR3 is TGCGCCAGCAGCTTGACTCAACAGGGGGAGACCCAGTACTTC. This translates into CASSLTQQGETQYF.

The chain links TRBV27 to TRBJ2-3, with 8 bases that match TRBD2. The CDR3 is 16 amino acids. Germline CDR1 is MNHEY and CDR2 is SMNVEV (reference sequence). V trimming: 6 bases; J trimming: 2 bases; junction bases outside the gene matches: 10. CDR3 in DNA: TGTGCCAGCAGCCTCCTGGGCGGGGGGCTCACAGATACGCAGTATTTT. Its translation is CASSLLGGGLTDTQYF.

CDR3 nucleotides: TGCGCCAGCAGCTGGGAGCCCTTGGGGGCCCGTCCCCTCCACTTT. It encodes CASSWEPLGARPLHF. The V gene is TRBV5-1, the J gene TRBJ1-6; D may be TRBD1 (6 bases). The CDR3 is made up of 15 amino acids. V was clipped by 3 bases and J by 13 bases, with 20 bases between them. Germline CDR1 reads SGHRS; CDR2 reads YFSETQ.

CDR3: CASSVGPPGAEQFF. The CDR3 DNA is TGTGCCAGCAGCGTAGGGCCCCCCGGGGCTGAGCAGTTCTTC. This chain joins TRBV9 and TRBJ2-1, with D perhaps being TRBD1 or TRBD2 (5 bases each). This CDR3 comprises 14 residues. Germline V CDR1 and CDR2: SGDLS, YYNGEE. Trimming removed 0 bases at V and 9 bases at J, with 13 bases between.

This clonotype was seen ten or more times. The chain recombines TRBV7-6 with TRBJ2-7; no reliable D call. The germline gives CDR1 SGHVS, CDR2 FNYEAQ. Trimming shortened V by 1 base and J by 4 bases, and 5 bases separated the two germline ends. The CDR3 spans 12 residues. The CDR3 nucleotides read TGTGCCAGCAGCTTAGATGTGTACGAGCAGTACTTC. Its translation is CASSLDVYEQYF.

The CDR3 region is CASSQRGEDSICEQYF. The CDR3 nucleotides read TGCGCCAGCAGCCAACGTGGGGAGGACAGCATCTGCGAGCAGTACTTC. The rearrangement joins TRBV4-1 to TRBJ2-5; either TRBD1 or TRBD2 may supply D (6 bases each). The assigned J gene may be wrong: the sequence end matches TRBJ2-7 better. CDR3 length equals 16 residues. Germline CDR1 reads MGHRA; CDR2 reads YSYEKL.

This clonotype was recorded once. The V and J genes are TRBV4-3 and TRBJ2-7; possible D gene TRBD2, 6 bases. The CDR3 is 21 amino acids. Germline CDR1 reads LGHNA; CDR2 reads YSLEER. The V end lost 4 bases, the J end lost 3 bases, and 34 bases lay between the germline ends. CDR3 in DNA: TGCGCCAGCAGCCTAAGATCTTTGGACCTGGGGGGAGGAGTATCGGTCTACGAGCAGTACTTC. Translation gives CASSLRSLDLGGGVSVYEQYF.

The chain is built from TRBV7-2 and TRBJ1-2, with D hard to call. The CDR3 spans 15 residues. Germline V gives CDR1 SGHTA, CDR2 FQGNSA. V lost 2 bases, J lost 0 bases, and 10 bases lay in between. The CDR3 sequence: CASSLYDDSNYGYTF. In nucleotides, the CDR3 is TGTGCCAGCAGCTTATATGATGACTCTAACTATGGCTACACCTTC.

This clonotype was counted between two and nine times. The chain recombines TRBV4-3 with TRBJ2-7; 7 bases are a match to TRBD2. In germline, CDR1 is LGHNA, CDR2 YSLEER. V gave up 3 bases and J gave up 3 bases; unmatched junction bases: 11. CDR3 length equals 16 residues. In DNA, the CDR3 is TGCGCCAGCAGCCAGGACCCCGGGACTAACGTCTACGAGCAGTACTTC. It yields the protein CASSQDPGTNVYEQYF.

The chain recombines TRBV18 with TRBJ1-6; D remains unclear. Germline V gene lookup returns CDR1 KGHSH and CDR2 LQKENI. The CDR3 covers 14 residues. Deletions cut 3 bases from V and 7 bases from J, with 10 bases between. The CDR3 coding sequence is TGTGCCAGCTCACCGGGAGTACCCAATTCACCCCTCCACTTT. This sequence encodes CASSPGVPNSPLHF.

This clonotype has only a few counts. The CDR3 bases are TGTGCCAGCAGCTTAGCAATAGGGACCTACGAGCAGTACTTC. Residues: CASSLAIGTYEQYF. This chain joins TRBV11-1 and TRBJ2-4; D is unresolved. Judging by the DNA end, TRBJ2-7 fits better; the J call may be wrong. Germline assignment: CDR1 SGHAT and CDR2 FQDESV (reference sequence). The CDR3 runs to 14 residues.

The genes are TRBV18 and TRBJ1-3; D remains ambiguous. Trimming removed 3 bases at V and 2 bases at J, with 8 bases between. The V gene's germline CDR1 is KGHSH and CDR2 LQKENI. The CDR3 length is 14 residues. The CDR3 spells CASSPAGAGNTIYF. In DNA form, the CDR3 reads TGTGCCAGCTCACCGGCCGGAGCTGGAAACACCATATATTTT.

This chain joins TRBV4-2 and TRBJ2-7, with 9 nucleotides matching TRBD1. Germline loops: CDR1 LGHNA, CDR2 YNFKEQ. V dropped 7 bases and J dropped 5; count of bases not matched to a gene: 12. The CDR3 is 15 residues long. The CDR3 sequence is CASTSTGTGRHEQYF. Here the CDR3 DNA reads TGTGCCAGCACTTCGACCGGGACAGGGAGGCACGAGCAGTACTTC.

The genes are TRBV21-1 and TRBJ1-6; the table's D call TRBD1 went unverified against the DNA. TRBV21-1 is a known pseudogene. The CDR3 sequence is 16 residues long. CDR3 bases: TGTGCCAGCAGCAGAAAACAGGGATCCTATAATTCACCCCTCCACTTT. Translating gives CASSRKQGSYNSPLHF.

The gene calls are TRBV4-1 and TRBJ2-1; 11 bases are a match to TRBD2. V lost 1 base to trimming and J lost 4 bases; unmatched junction nucleotides: 9. Germline V CDR1 and CDR2: MGHRA, YSYEKL. The CDR3 contains 18 residues. The CDR3 DNA is TGCGCCAGCAGCCAAGGTACGGCTAGCGGGAGGAAATACAATGAGCAGTTCTTC. Translating gives CASSQGTASGRKYNEQFF.